Each of the 4 T cell receptor beta chains below was sequenced from the same sample in a study of shared clonotypes between healthy human individuals. Libraries were prepared by immunoSEQ multiplex PCR; TCRdb keeps only in-frame clonotypes and omits some of them. Among under 600,000 clones, around 77% were seen once, and the ten largest hold approximately 12%. The source material was PBMCs. The source of these receptors is a woman in her 40s in good health. Some clones in this sample may be carry-over from other donors' samples.

This chain connects TRBV29-1 to TRBJ1-3; D is uncertain. Trimming took 3 bases from V and 1 from J, leaving 7 bases between them. CDR3 length: 13 amino acids. The germline CDR1 and CDR2 sequences are SQVTM and ANQGSEA. The CDR3 loop reads CSVDGGSGNTIYF. CDR3 coding DNA: TGCAGCGTTGACGGAGGGTCTGGAAACACCATATATTTT.

There are many counts of this clone. The same CDR3 also results from other DNA sequences found in this sample. V gene TRBV19 combines with J gene TRBJ2-3; 8 bases are a match to TRBD2. The germline CDR1 and CDR2 sequences are LNHDA and SQIVND (reference sequence). CDR3 size: 13 residues. The ends lost 8 bases at V and 4 bases at J; junction bases unmatched: 5. CDR3 nucleotides: TGTGCCAGTCGATTAGCGGGGTCAGATACGCAGTATTTT. Protein: CASRLAGSDTQYF.

The CDR3 is CASSPATGANTEAFF. CDR3 nucleotide sequence: TGTGCCAGCTCACCAGCGACAGGAGCGAACACTGAAGCTTTCTTT. The chain employs TRBV18 and TRBJ1-1; the D gene is possibly TRBD1 (6 bases). Trimming pared 2 bases from V and 1 base from J, leaving 11 bases between. This CDR3 spans 15 amino acids. The germline gives CDR1 KGHSH, CDR2 LQKENI.

This chain connects TRBV2 to TRBJ1-2; 9 bases are shared with TRBD1. Germline CDR1 SNHLY, CDR2 FYNNEI. The CDR3 totals 19 residues. V was clipped by 10 bases and J by 3 bases; unmatched bases: 24. This chain's CDR3 is CAIPPHKGTGNRGDYGYTF. The CDR3 nucleotides are TGTGCCATCCCGCCCCATAAAGGGACAGGGAACCGTGGGGACTATGGCTACACCTTC. Based on the CDR3 plus reference TRBV2 and TRBJ1-2, the full variable domain is EPEVTQTPSHQVTQMGQEVILRCVPISNHLYFYWYRQILGQKVEFLVSFYNNEISEKSEIFDDQFSVERPDGSNFTLKIRSTKLEDSAMYFCAIPPHKGTGNRGDYGYTFGSGTRLTVV.